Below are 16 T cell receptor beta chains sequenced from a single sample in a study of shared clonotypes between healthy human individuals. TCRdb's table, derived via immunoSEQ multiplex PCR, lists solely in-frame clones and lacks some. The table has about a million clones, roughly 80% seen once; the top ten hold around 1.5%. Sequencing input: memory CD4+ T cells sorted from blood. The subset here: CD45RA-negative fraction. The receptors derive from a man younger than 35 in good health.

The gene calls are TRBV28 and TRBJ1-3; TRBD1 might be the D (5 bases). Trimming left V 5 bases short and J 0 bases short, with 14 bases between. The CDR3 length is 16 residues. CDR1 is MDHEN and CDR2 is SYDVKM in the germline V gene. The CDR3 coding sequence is TGTGCCAGCAGTCCAACTGACAGTCCCTCTGGAAACACCATATATTTT. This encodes CASSPTDSPSGNTIYF.

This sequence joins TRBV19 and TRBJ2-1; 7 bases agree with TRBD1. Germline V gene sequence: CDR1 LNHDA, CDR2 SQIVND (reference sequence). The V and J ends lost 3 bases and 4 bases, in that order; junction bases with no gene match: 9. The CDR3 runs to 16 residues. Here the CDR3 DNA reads TGTGCCAGTAGTATGACAGGGAAGCCCCCTTACAATGAGCAGTTCTTC. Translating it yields CASSMTGKPPYNEQFF.

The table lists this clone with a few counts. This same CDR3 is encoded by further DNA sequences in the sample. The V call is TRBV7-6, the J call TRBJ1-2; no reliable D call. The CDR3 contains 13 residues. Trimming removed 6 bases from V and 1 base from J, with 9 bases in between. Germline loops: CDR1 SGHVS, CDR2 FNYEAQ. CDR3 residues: CASSPTGNYGYTF. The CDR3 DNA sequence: TGTGCCAGCAGTCCCACCGGTAACTATGGCTACACCTTC.

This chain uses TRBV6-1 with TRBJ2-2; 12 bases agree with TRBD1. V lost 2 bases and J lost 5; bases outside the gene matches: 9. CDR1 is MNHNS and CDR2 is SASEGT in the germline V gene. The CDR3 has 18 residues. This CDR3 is CASSELRGTGGKTGELFF. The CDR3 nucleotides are TGTGCCAGCAGTGAATTACGTGGGACAGGGGGCAAAACCGGGGAGCTGTTTTTT.

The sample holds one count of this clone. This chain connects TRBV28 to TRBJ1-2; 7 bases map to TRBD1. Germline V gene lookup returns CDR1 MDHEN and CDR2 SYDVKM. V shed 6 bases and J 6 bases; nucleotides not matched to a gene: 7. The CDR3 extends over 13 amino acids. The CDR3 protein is CASSRQGVDGYTF. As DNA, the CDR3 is TGTGCCAGCAGCCGACAGGGAGTAGATGGCTACACCTTC.

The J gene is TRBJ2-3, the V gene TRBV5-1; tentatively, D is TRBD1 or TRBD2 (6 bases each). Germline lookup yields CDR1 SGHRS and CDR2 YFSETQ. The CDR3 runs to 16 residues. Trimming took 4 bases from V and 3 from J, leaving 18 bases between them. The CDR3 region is CASSPATGGLTDTQYF. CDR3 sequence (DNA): TGCGCCAGCAGCCCGGCGACTGGGGGGCTAACAGATACGCAGTATTTT.

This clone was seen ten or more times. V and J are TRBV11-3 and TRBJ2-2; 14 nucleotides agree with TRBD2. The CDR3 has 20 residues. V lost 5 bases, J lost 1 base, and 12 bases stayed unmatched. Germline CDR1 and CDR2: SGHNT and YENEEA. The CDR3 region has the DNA TGTGCCAGCAGCCACACCATAGGACTAGCGGGGGGCCAGAACACCGGGGAGCTGTTTTTT. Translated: CASSHTIGLAGGQNTGELFF.

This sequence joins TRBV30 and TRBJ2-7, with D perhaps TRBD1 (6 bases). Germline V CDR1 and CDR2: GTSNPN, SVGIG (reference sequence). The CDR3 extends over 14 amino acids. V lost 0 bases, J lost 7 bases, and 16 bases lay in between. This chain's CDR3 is CAWSVNRRGGEQYF. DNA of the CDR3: TGTGCCTGGAGTGTGAACAGGCGAGGGGGAGAGCAGTACTTC.

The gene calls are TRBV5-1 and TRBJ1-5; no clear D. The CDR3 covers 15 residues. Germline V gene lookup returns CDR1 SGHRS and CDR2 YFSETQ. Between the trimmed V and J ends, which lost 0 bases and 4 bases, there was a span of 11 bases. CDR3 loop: CASSLVPTLNQPQHF. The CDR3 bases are TGCGCCAGCAGCTTGGTACCGACCCTAAATCAGCCCCAGCATTTT.

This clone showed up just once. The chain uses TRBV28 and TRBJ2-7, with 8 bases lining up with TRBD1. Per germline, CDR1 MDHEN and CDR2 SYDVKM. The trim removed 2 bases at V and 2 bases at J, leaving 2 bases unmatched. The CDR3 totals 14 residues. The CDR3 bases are TGTGCCAGCAGTTTAAGGGGACAGGCCTACGAGCAGTACTTC. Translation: CASSLRGQAYEQYF.

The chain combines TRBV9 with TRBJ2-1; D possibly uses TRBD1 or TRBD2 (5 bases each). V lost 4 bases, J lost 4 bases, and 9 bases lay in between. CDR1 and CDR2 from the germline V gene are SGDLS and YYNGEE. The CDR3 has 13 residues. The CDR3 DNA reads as TGTGCCAGCAGCACGGGACCTTACAATGAGCAGTTCTTC. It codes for CASSTGPYNEQFF.

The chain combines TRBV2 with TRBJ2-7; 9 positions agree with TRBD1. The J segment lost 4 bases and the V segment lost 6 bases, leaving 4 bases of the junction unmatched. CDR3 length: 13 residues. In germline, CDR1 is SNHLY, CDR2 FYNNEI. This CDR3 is CASRGTGLYEQYF. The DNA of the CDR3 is TGTGCCAGCAGAGGGACAGGGTTGTACGAGCAGTACTTC. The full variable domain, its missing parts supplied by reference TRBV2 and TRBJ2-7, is EPEVTQTPSHQVTQMGQEVILRCVPISNHLYFYWYRQILGQKVEFLVSFYNNEISEKSEIFDDQFSVERPDGSNFTLKIRSTKLEDSAMYFCASRGTGLYEQYFGPGTRLTVT.

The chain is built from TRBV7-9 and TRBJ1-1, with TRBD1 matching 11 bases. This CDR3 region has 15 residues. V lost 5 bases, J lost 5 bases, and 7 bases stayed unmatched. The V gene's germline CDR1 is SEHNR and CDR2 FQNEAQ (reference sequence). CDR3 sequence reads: CASSEYRDRGTEAFF. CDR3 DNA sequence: TGTGCCAGCAGCGAATACCGGGACAGGGGGACTGAAGCTTTCTTT. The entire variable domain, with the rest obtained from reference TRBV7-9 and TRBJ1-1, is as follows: DTGVSQNPRHKITKRGQNVTFRCDPISEHNRLYWYRQTLGQGPEFLTYFQNEAQLEKSRLLSDRFSAERPKGSFSTLEIQRTEQGDSAMYLCASSEYRDRGTEAFFGQGTRLTVV.

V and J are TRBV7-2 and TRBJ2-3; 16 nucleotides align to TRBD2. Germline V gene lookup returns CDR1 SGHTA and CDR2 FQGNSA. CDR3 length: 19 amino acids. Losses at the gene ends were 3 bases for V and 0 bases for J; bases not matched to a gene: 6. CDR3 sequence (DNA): TGTGCCAGCAGCTTTCTGGGACTAGCGGGAGGGTTTAGCACAGATACGCAGTATTTT. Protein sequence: CASSFLGLAGGFSTDTQYF.

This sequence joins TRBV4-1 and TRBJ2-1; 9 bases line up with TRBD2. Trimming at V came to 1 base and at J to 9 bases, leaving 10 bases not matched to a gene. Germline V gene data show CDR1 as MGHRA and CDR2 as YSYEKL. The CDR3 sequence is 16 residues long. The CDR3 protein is CASSQVSVAGEAEQFF. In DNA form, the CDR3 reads TGCGCCAGCAGCCAAGTATCGGTAGCGGGGGAGGCTGAGCAGTTCTTC.

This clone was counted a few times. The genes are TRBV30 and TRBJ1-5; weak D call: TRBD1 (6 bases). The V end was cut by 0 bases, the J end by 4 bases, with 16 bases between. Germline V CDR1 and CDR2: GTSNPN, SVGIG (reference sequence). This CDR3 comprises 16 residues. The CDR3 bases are TGTGCCTGGAGTGTGGGAAATGGGCAGGGGAATCAGCCCCAGCATTTT. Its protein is CAWSVGNGQGNQPQHF.